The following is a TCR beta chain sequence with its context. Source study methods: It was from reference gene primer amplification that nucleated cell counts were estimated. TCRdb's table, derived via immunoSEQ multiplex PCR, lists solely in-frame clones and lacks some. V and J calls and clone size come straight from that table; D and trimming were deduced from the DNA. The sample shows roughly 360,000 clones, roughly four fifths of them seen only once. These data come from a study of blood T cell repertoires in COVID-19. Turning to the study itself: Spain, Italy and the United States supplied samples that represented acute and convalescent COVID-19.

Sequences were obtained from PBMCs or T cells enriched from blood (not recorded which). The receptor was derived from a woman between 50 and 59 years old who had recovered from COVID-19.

In DNA, the CDR3 is TGCGCCAGCAGCCAAGAGGGGGTGCGAACAGGGGGCTACAATGAGCAGTTCTTC. It codes for CASSQEGVRTGGYNEQFF. The chain couples TRBV4-3 to TRBJ2-1, with 8 bases identical to TRBD1. Trimming cost V 0 bases and J 3 bases; bases outside gene matches: 10. There are 18 residues in the CDR3. Germline CDR1 is LGHNA and CDR2 is YSLEER.